The rows below give T cell receptor beta chains drawn from one sample of a study of T-cell memory formation after mild COVID-19. TCRdb independently ran MiXCR on the 5' RACE reads; one entry per CDR3 protein. This table has about 470,000 distinct CDR3 sequences, roughly 25% appearing once. Sequenced input: PBMCs or a T cell subset sorted from them (not recorded which). These receptors originate from an adult woman who had mild COVID-19 (a few samples of this study predate the infection). Cell type and time point are not known. Both conserved end residues are part of each CDR3. A D gene is named only where the DNA matches it firmly. Expanded clones are given a class, and other clones once, few, many or no size at all.

j_call: TRBJ1-6
d_call: TRBD1
v_call: TRBV12-3/TRBV12-4
clone_size: few
cdr3_nt: TGTGCCAGCTCCGGACAGGGGGTTCGTAATTCACCCCTCCACTTT
cdr3_aa: CASSGQGVRNSPLHF

j_call: TRBJ2-7
d_call: TRBD1
v_call: TRBV23-1
clone_size: few
cdr3_nt: TGCGCCAGCAGTCAATCTCGAGTGCCTTTTCGACAGGGTTCCCACGAGCAGTACTTC
cdr3_aa: CASSQSRVPFRQGSHEQYF

j_call: TRBJ1-4
d_call: .
v_call: TRBV19
clone_size: .
cdr3_nt: TGTGCCAGTAGTGTCCGACAGCAGATTAATGAAAAACTGTTTTTT
cdr3_aa: CASSVRQQINEKLFF

j_call: TRBJ2-1
d_call: TRBD1
v_call: TRBV18
clone_size: few
cdr3_nt: TGTGCCAGCTCACCACCGGATCCCTCGACAGGGGTAATGTACAATGAGCAGTTCTTC
cdr3_aa: CASSPPDPSTGVMYNEQFF

j_call: TRBJ1-5
d_call: TRBD1
v_call: TRBV7-2
clone_size: .
cdr3_nt: TGTGCCAGCAGGCCAAATGGACAGGGGAAGCCCCAGCATTTT
cdr3_aa: CASRPNGQGKPQHF

j_call: TRBJ2-3
d_call: TRBD1
v_call: TRBV5-1
clone_size: few
cdr3_nt: TGCGCCAGCAGCTTGGTTGGGACAGGGACAGATACGCAGTATTTT
cdr3_aa: CASSLVGTGTDTQYF

j_call: TRBJ1-2
d_call: .
v_call: TRBV25-1
clone_size: .
cdr3_nt: TGTGCCAGCAGTAACCCAGGGTCCGGCTACACCTTC
cdr3_aa: CASSNPGSGYTF

j_call: TRBJ2-7
d_call: .
v_call: TRBV19
clone_size: few
cdr3_nt: TGTGCCAGTAGTATTATGGTTTCCAAGAACTACGAGCAGTACTTC
cdr3_aa: CASSIMVSKNYEQYF

j_call: TRBJ2-7
d_call: .
v_call: TRBV7-9
clone_size: .
cdr3_nt: TGTGCCAGCAGCTCCGAATCCTACGAGCAGTACTTC
cdr3_aa: CASSSESYEQYF

j_call: TRBJ2-3
d_call: .
v_call: TRBV6-2/TRBV6-3
clone_size: .
cdr3_nt: TGTGCCAGCAGTTACTCGAACGGCAGTCCAGCCCGCACAGATACGCAGTATTTT
cdr3_aa: CASSYSNGSPARTDTQYF

j_call: TRBJ2-7
d_call: TRBD1
v_call: TRBV20-1
clone_size: .
cdr3_nt: TGCAGTGCGGCCAGGCTGGGACAGGGGGGAAACTACGAGCAGTACTTC
cdr3_aa: CSAARLGQGGNYEQYF

j_call: TRBJ2-7
d_call: .
v_call: TRBV5-5
clone_size: .
cdr3_nt: TGTGCCAGCAGCCTTGACAGGCCCAGTTTGGATTTC
cdr3_aa: CASSLDRPSLDF

j_call: TRBJ2-1
d_call: TRBD2
v_call: TRBV5-1
clone_size: .
cdr3_nt: TGCGCCAGCAGCCTTCAGCGGGAGATCTCCTACAATGAGCAGTTCTTC
cdr3_aa: CASSLQREISYNEQFF

j_call: TRBJ1-1
d_call: .
v_call: TRBV7-2
clone_size: .
cdr3_nt: TGTGCCAGCAGCTCCCGGTCCAGGGTAGCTGAAGCTTTCTTT
cdr3_aa: CASSSRSRVAEAFF

j_call: TRBJ2-5
d_call: .
v_call: TRBV12-3/TRBV12-4
clone_size: few
cdr3_nt: TGTGCCAGCAGCCCGTTTTCGGGGCAAGAGACCCAGTACTTC
cdr3_aa: CASSPFSGQETQYF

j_call: TRBJ2-7
d_call: .
v_call: TRBV18
clone_size: .
cdr3_nt: TGTGCCAGCTCACCACGGGGGACCTCCTACGAGCAGTACTTC
cdr3_aa: CASSPRGTSYEQYF

j_call: TRBJ2-3
d_call: .
v_call: TRBV7-9
clone_size: few
cdr3_nt: TGTGCCAGCAGCATCCCCCACGATACGCAGTATTTT
cdr3_aa: CASSIPHDTQYF

j_call: TRBJ2-3
d_call: TRBD2
v_call: TRBV7-2
clone_size: .
cdr3_nt: TGTGCCAGCGCAAGGTCTAGCGGGTACAGCACAGATACGCAGTATTTT
cdr3_aa: CASARSSGYSTDTQYF

j_call: TRBJ1-2
d_call: .
v_call: TRBV5-5
clone_size: few
cdr3_nt: TGTGCCAGCAGCTTGCCAGGCCGGGGAGTAGGCTACACCTTC
cdr3_aa: CASSLPGRGVGYTF

j_call: TRBJ2-7
d_call: TRBD2
v_call: TRBV11-2
clone_size: .
cdr3_nt: TGTGCCAGCAGCCAGAACTCGGGGGGAACCTACGAGCAGTACTTC
cdr3_aa: CASSQNSGGTYEQYF

j_call: TRBJ2-7
d_call: TRBD2
v_call: TRBV29-1
clone_size: few
cdr3_nt: TGCAGCGTTGATCGCGTATCTGCGGGGGGGCCGGGGGAGCAGTACTTC
cdr3_aa: CSVDRVSAGGPGEQYF

j_call: TRBJ1-2
d_call: .
v_call: TRBV30
clone_size: .
cdr3_nt: TGTGCCTGGAGTCCAACGCAGGGGCAGGCGCTTACCTTC
cdr3_aa: CAWSPTQGQALTF

j_call: TRBJ2-2
d_call: .
v_call: TRBV5-1
clone_size: .
cdr3_nt: TGCGCCAGCAGCTTGGCCTCTACATCGGGGGAGCTGTTTTTT
cdr3_aa: CASSLASTSGELFF

j_call: TRBJ1-2
d_call: .
v_call: TRBV20-1
clone_size: .
cdr3_nt: TGCAGTGCTCGACGGGGGGACCCTAACTATGGCTACACCTTC
cdr3_aa: CSARRGDPNYGYTF

j_call: TRBJ1-5
d_call: TRBD1
v_call: TRBV27
clone_size: .
cdr3_nt: TGTGCCAGCAGGATGTCAGGGGGCTATAGCAATCAGCCCCAGCATTTT
cdr3_aa: CASRMSGGYSNQPQHF

j_call: TRBJ2-3
d_call: TRBD1
v_call: TRBV5-4
clone_size: few
cdr3_nt: TGTGCCAGCAGCCCCCAGGACAGGGGTACAGATACGCAGTATTTT
cdr3_aa: CASSPQDRGTDTQYF

j_call: TRBJ1-2
d_call: TRBD1
v_call: TRBV6-5
clone_size: .
cdr3_nt: TGTGCCAGCAGAAAACCGGACAGGGCAGGGGGCTACACCTTC
cdr3_aa: CASRKPDRAGGYTF

j_call: TRBJ2-7
d_call: .
v_call: TRBV4-2
clone_size: .
cdr3_nt: TGTGCCAGCAGCCAAGGAATTGTTGGCTACGAGCAGTACTTC
cdr3_aa: CASSQGIVGYEQYF

j_call: TRBJ1-1
d_call: .
v_call: TRBV5-1
clone_size: .
cdr3_nt: TGCGCCAGCAGCTTGGGGGAGAGCACTGAAGCTTTCTTT
cdr3_aa: CASSLGESTEAFF

j_call: TRBJ1-2
d_call: .
v_call: TRBV6-4
clone_size: few
cdr3_nt: TGTGCCAGCCGAAAAAGCAGGGACGCGGGATATGGCTACACCTTC
cdr3_aa: CASRKSRDAGYGYTF

j_call: TRBJ1-2
d_call: TRBD1
v_call: TRBV12-3/TRBV12-4
clone_size: .
cdr3_nt: TGTGCCAGCAGTTCCAATTGGGGACAGGTAACCTATGGCTACACCTTC
cdr3_aa: CASSSNWGQVTYGYTF

j_call: TRBJ1-5
d_call: .
v_call: TRBV29-1
clone_size: few
cdr3_nt: TGCAGCGTTGCGACGGGTCGGGGATTTCAGCCCCAGCATTTT
cdr3_aa: CSVATGRGFQPQHF

j_call: TRBJ1-1
d_call: TRBD1
v_call: TRBV20-1
clone_size: few
cdr3_nt: TGCAGTGCTAGGGACAGGACTCTGAACACTGAAGCTTTCTTT
cdr3_aa: CSARDRTLNTEAFF

j_call: TRBJ1-1
d_call: .
v_call: TRBV18
clone_size: few
cdr3_nt: TGTGCCAGCTCGATCCGCAGGGGATCGAACACTGAAGCTTTCTTT
cdr3_aa: CASSIRRGSNTEAFF

j_call: TRBJ2-3
d_call: .
v_call: TRBV11-2
clone_size: many
cdr3_nt: TGTGCCAGCAGCTTAGACGTGGCGGGTAGCGGCCCCATGCCCGATCCGACAGATACGCAGTATTTT
cdr3_aa: CASSLDVAGSGPMPDPTDTQYF

j_call: TRBJ2-3
d_call: .
v_call: TRBV29-1
clone_size: .
cdr3_nt: TGCAGCGTTGAGGGGGGCAGGGTTCCAGATACGCAGTATTTT
cdr3_aa: CSVEGGRVPDTQYF

j_call: TRBJ2-7
d_call: TRBD2
v_call: TRBV6-5
clone_size: .
cdr3_nt: TGTGCCAGCATAGGACTAGCGGGAGTTCCAGGGACCTACGAGCAGTACTTC
cdr3_aa: CASIGLAGVPGTYEQYF

j_call: TRBJ1-5
d_call: .
v_call: TRBV7-6
clone_size: .
cdr3_nt: TGTGCCAGCAGCTTTGGGGGGCCCTTGCAGCCCCAGCATTTT
cdr3_aa: CASSFGGPLQPQHF

j_call: TRBJ2-5
d_call: .
v_call: TRBV7-8
clone_size: .
cdr3_nt: TGTGCCAGCAGCTTACGGCACAGAGATCAAGAGACCCAGTACTTC
cdr3_aa: CASSLRHRDQETQYF

j_call: TRBJ1-1
d_call: .
v_call: TRBV7-6
clone_size: few
cdr3_nt: TGTGCCAGCAGTCCCTATGGGATGGGGGGCCCCCGGGGTGAAGCTTTCTTT
cdr3_aa: CASSPYGMGGPRGEAFF

j_call: TRBJ2-4
d_call: .
v_call: TRBV9
clone_size: few
cdr3_nt: TGTGCCAGCAGCGTAGGGCAGATAAAAAACATTCAGTACTTC
cdr3_aa: CASSVGQIKNIQYF

j_call: TRBJ1-3
d_call: TRBD1
v_call: TRBV29-1
clone_size: many
cdr3_nt: TGCAGCGTGCGCGGGACAGGGTATGGAAACACCATATATTTT
cdr3_aa: CSVRGTGYGNTIYF

j_call: TRBJ2-1
d_call: TRBD1
v_call: TRBV10-3
clone_size: .
cdr3_nt: TGTGCCATCAGGGGGACAGGGGTCAACAATGAGCAGTTCTTC
cdr3_aa: CAIRGTGVNNEQFF

j_call: TRBJ2-5
d_call: .
v_call: TRBV20-1
clone_size: .
cdr3_nt: TGCGCCGGATGGCTAGAGACCCAGTACTTC
cdr3_aa: CAGWLETQYF

j_call: TRBJ2-2
d_call: .
v_call: TRBV19
clone_size: .
cdr3_nt: TGTGCCAGTAGTATAGAAACCGACAGGCCGGAGGGCCACACCGGGGAGCTGTTTTTT
cdr3_aa: CASSIETDRPEGHTGELFF